This T cell receptor beta chain was sequenced during a study of regulatory T cells in long-lasting Graves disease. Overall study context: Graves' patients with a new diagnosis had received antithyroid drugs under 3 months.

Specified time point: newly diagnosed GD, antithyroid drugs for less than 3 months. RNA from PBMCs was the source of the TCR library. The authors drew 9 to 9.5 milliliters of peripheral blood into EDTA tubes. Study-wide findings and caveats: With a small sample size, accuracy may have been reduced.

In building TCR beta libraries, iRepertoire HTBI primers were used together with Arm-PCR of CDR3 regions. MiXCR, run by TCRdb on the multiplex PCR reads, gives a single entry per CDR3 protein. The sample contains 350,000 to 450,000 distinct CDR3 sequences, about 15% of which appear only once. V was trimmed by 6 bases and J by 8 bases, leaving 7 bases between them. The length of the CDR3 is 11 residues. Germline loops: CDR1 KGHSH, CDR2 LQKENI. This clonotype was observed a handful of times. Antigen: not known. These same data were also listed under a study on T cells in Graves' hyperthyroidism and ophthalmopathy. From that report: Stability of Graves' hyperthyroidism was defined as absent ophthalmopathy progression within 18 months.

The chain carries TRBV18 and TRBJ1-4; the D is unclear. The origin of this receptor is a woman aged 30 to 39 with Graves disease. This sample comprised peripheral blood mononuclear cells (PBMCs), obtained at new diagnosis, from a patient treated with antithyroid drugs. As DNA, the CDR3 is TGTGCCAGCTCGACCGGGGAAAAACTGTTTTTT. Protein: CASSTGEKLFF.